This T cell receptor (beta chain) was obtained from a study of beta chain features in type 1 diabetes. Broader study findings: Researchers could not determine here whether HLA type influences TCRB rearrangement. TCRB CDR3 length was moderately but significantly reduced in all four CD4+ subsets of Type 1 diabetes patients.

Expressed TCRB transcripts were sequenced because the isolated RNA had all been reverse transcribed beforehand. Using immunoSEQ multiplex PCR, the repertoire was profiled, and TCRdb retains in-frame clones only, with some absent. The sample holds over 200,000 clones, approximately 10% seen once. Only a few counts were recorded for this clone. Its antigen is undetermined. CDR1 and CDR2 (germline): SNHLY, FYNNEI. The germline V and J ends were trimmed by 7 bases and 3 bases, with 12 bases remaining between them. The CDR3 is 13 amino acids. V and J are TRBV2 and TRBJ1-1; tentative D call: TRBD1 (6 bases). Sequencing was done on a sample of naive CD4+ T cells from blood. This receptor was identified in a man aged 25 to 40 with type 1 diabetes. DNA of the CDR3: TGTGCCAGCAACACAGGGATCGACACTGAAGCTTTCTTT. Encoded protein: CASNTGIDTEAFF.